Below, 24 T cell receptor beta chains from the same sample are listed, as sequenced in a study of T cells in Graves' hyperthyroidism and ophthalmopathy. Amplification targeted TCR beta CDR3 regions from RNA transcripts. First-round RT-PCR of the TCR CDR3 relied on the HTBI primer set. TCRdb used MiXCR to reprocess the multiplex PCR reads, holding one entry per CDR3 protein. The repertoire holds approximately 400,000 distinct CDR3 sequences, roughly 14% seen once, with 12% to 15% in the top ten. The sample comprised blood. These receptors originate from a woman between 18 and 30 years old with Graves' hyperthyroidism.

Here the CDR3 reads CASSRGGARVSTEAFF. CDR3 in DNA: TGTGCCAGCAGCCGGGGGGGGGCCCGGGTGAGCACTGAAGCTTTCTTT. The genes are TRBV7-9 and TRBJ1-1; maybe TRBD1 (6 bases). The ends were cut back, 5 bases at V and 4 bases at J, with 20 bases in the middle. Looked up from germline, CDR1 is SEHNR and CDR2 is FQNEAQ (reference sequence). The CDR3 is 16 amino acids.

The rearrangement joins TRBV6-2 or TRBV6-3 to TRBJ2-1; D call uncertain. The CDR3 totals 13 residues. V lost 7 bases and J lost 3, with 10 bases in between. CDR1 and CDR2 (germline): MNHEY, SVGEGT. The CDR3 region has the DNA TGTGCCAGCATAAGCCTGTACTACAATGAGCAGTTCTTC. It codes for CASISLYYNEQFF.

This clonotype was observed at least ten times. The V gene is TRBV28, the J gene TRBJ1-1, with a tentative D call TRBD1 (5 bases). V gave up 3 bases and J gave up 0 bases, with 11 bases separating them. CDR1 is MDHEN, CDR2 SYDVKM, per germline. The CDR3 loop spans 15 amino acids. CDR3 in DNA: TGTGCCAGCAGTTTTCGGGACCGAGTGAACACTGAAGCTTTCTTT. It translates to CASSFRDRVNTEAFF.

This chain uses TRBV13 with TRBJ2-1; 9 nucleotides match TRBD2. This CDR3 contains 16 residues. Losses at the gene ends were 5 bases for V and 6 bases for J; bases not matched to a gene: 11. From germline, CDR1 is PRHDT and CDR2 FYEKMQ (reference sequence). CDR3 amino acids: CASSPMGTSSANEQFF. CDR3 nucleotides: TGTGCCAGCAGCCCTATGGGGACTAGCAGTGCCAATGAGCAGTTCTTC.

This clonotype was recorded many times. This chain links TRBV6-1 with TRBJ2-3; the D gene is possibly TRBD1 (5 bases). The germline V gene encodes CDR1 MNHNS and CDR2 SASEGT. V dropped 6 bases and J dropped 3 bases, with 16 bases sitting between them. The CDR3 covers 15 residues. The CDR3: CASSDSGPRTDTQYF. The CDR3 DNA reads as TGTGCCAGCAGCGATTCAGGGCCTAGGACAGATACGCAGTATTTT.

This clonotype was counted ten times or more. V gene TRBV6-1 combines with J gene TRBJ1-2; maybe TRBD1 (5 bases). V dropped 7 bases and J dropped 0 bases, with 12 bases sitting between them. The CDR3 has 14 residues. CDR1 and CDR2 (germline): MNHNS, SASEGT. Here the CDR3 reads CASTRDSTNYGYTF. CDR3 sequence (DNA): TGTGCCAGCACCCGGGACTCTACTAACTATGGCTACACCTTC.

This clonotype was observed a handful of times. The J gene is TRBJ2-2, the V gene TRBV28; TRBD1 is a possible D gene (5 bases). CDR3 size: 16 residues. Trimming stripped 2 bases from V and 0 bases from J, with 10 bases between. Germline values: CDR1 MDHEN, CDR2 SYDVKM. The CDR3 DNA follows: TGTGCCAGCAGTTTAGAGACAGCTCCGAACACCGGGGAGCTGTTTTTT. Translation: CASSLETAPNTGELFF.

This clonotype occurred many times. V gene TRBV12-3 or TRBV12-4 combines with J gene TRBJ2-3; D is uncertain. V lost 2 bases to trimming and J lost 1 base, with 7 bases between them. The CDR3 loop spans 14 amino acids. CDR3 sequence: CASSLRAGTDTQYF. CDR3 DNA sequence: TGTGCCAGCAGTTTAAGGGCAGGCACAGATACGCAGTATTTT.

Comment on this clonotype: A much larger clone sits a single nucleotide away, making a read error possible. The J gene is TRBJ2-7, the V gene TRBV5-1; D might be TRBD1 or TRBD2, each matching 6 bases. CDR1 and CDR2 (germline): SGHRS, YFSETQ. The CDR3 has 14 residues. The CDR3 nucleotides read TGCGCCAGAAGCTGGACCCCGGGGGCCCCCGAGCAGTACTTC. Protein: CARSWTPGAPEQYF.

With regard to this clonotype: One base away lies a much larger clone, so this may be a sequencing read error. This chain connects TRBV28 to TRBJ1-1, with a weak D call TRBD1 (5 bases). This CDR3 comprises 14 residues. The germline V gene has CDR1 MDHEN and CDR2 SYDVKM. Trimming removed 5 bases at V and 0 bases at J, with 10 bases between. The CDR3 here is CASSARQLNTEAFF. The DNA for the CDR3 is TGTGCCAGCAGTGCCCGACAGCTGAACACTGAAGCTTTCTTT.

The V gene is TRBV6-1, the J gene TRBJ2-5; 9 bases align to TRBD1. The CDR3 sequence is 15 residues long. Germline V gene data show CDR1 as MNHNS and CDR2 as SASEGT. The J segment lost 4 bases and the V segment lost 10 bases, leaving 13 bases of the junction unmatched. CDR3 nucleotides: TGTGCCACCCGGGACAGGGTCCGGGCGTTAGAGACCCAGTACTTC. It translates to CATRDRVRALETQYF.

The CDR3 here is CASSLWASGGLSSYEQYF. In DNA form, the CDR3 reads TGTGCCAGCAGTTTGTGGGCTAGCGGGGGCCTCAGCTCCTACGAGCAGTACTTC. This sequence joins TRBV12-3 or TRBV12-4 and TRBJ2-7; 10 bases map to TRBD2. CDR3 length: 18 amino acids. V shed 3 bases and J 0 bases; nucleotides not matched to a gene: 11.

This clonotype was recorded many times. This rearrangement joins TRBV7-3 to TRBJ1-1; D not certain. The CDR3 length is 15 residues. Germline assignment: CDR1 SGHTA and CDR2 FQGTGA. V shed 0 bases and J shed 1 base, with 9 bases lying between them. The CDR3 region is CASSLTSVRNTEAFF. The CDR3 DNA reads as TGTGCCAGCAGCTTAACATCAGTTCGGAACACTGAAGCTTTCTTT.

This chain connects TRBV12-3 or TRBV12-4 to TRBJ2-4, with D perhaps TRBD2 (5 bases). V dropped 3 bases and J dropped 6 bases, with 12 bases sitting between them. This CDR3 is 14 amino acids long. The CDR3 nucleotides are TGTGCCAGCAGTTTGTCGGGGAGATCAAACATTCAGTACTTC. Translation gives CASSLSGRSNIQYF.

This clonotype has at least ten counts. The rearrangement joins TRBV7-2 to TRBJ2-6; D is uncertain. Trimming took 5 bases from V and 2 from J, leaving 7 bases between them. The CDR3 contains 14 residues. The germline gives CDR1 SGHTA, CDR2 FQGNSA. The CDR3 loop is CASSRSTGANVLTF. The CDR3 DNA is TGTGCCAGCAGCCGCAGCACTGGGGCCAACGTCCTGACTTTC.

V is TRBV10-1 and J is TRBJ1-1; perhaps TRBD1 as D (5 bases). CDR1 and CDR2 (germline): WNHNN, SYGVQD (reference sequence). With 4 bases removed from V and 3 bases from J, the gap between germline ends came to 12 bases. The CDR3 contains 14 residues. This CDR3 reads CASSGDSEYTEAFF. The CDR3 DNA sequence: TGCGCCAGCAGTGGAGACAGCGAATACACTGAAGCTTTCTTT.

This clonotype was seen many times. The V and J genes are TRBV4-3 and TRBJ1-2; D perhaps matches TRBD1 (5 bases). With 1 base removed from V and 3 bases from J, the gap between germline ends came to 9 bases. Per the germline V gene, CDR1 is LGHNA and CDR2 is YSLEER. The CDR3 runs to 14 residues. The CDR3 loop reads CASSQGSRDYGYTF. The CDR3 DNA sequence: TGCGCCAGCAGCCAAGGGAGCAGGGACTATGGCTACACCTTC.

The rearrangement joins TRBV10-3 to TRBJ2-3; the D is unclear. The CDR3 is 13 residues long. Germline CDR1 reads ENHRY; CDR2 reads SYGVKD. The ends were cut back, 5 bases at V and 5 bases at J, with 11 bases in the middle. This CDR3 is CAISPGYKDTQYF. The CDR3 DNA sequence: TGTGCCATCAGTCCCGGATACAAAGATACGCAGTATTTT.

This chain connects TRBV12-3 or TRBV12-4 to TRBJ2-2; the D gene could be TRBD1 or TRBD2 (6 bases each). This CDR3 spans 15 amino acids. Trimming pared 1 base from V and 5 bases from J, leaving 11 bases between. CDR3 DNA: TGTGCCAGCAGTTTAGGGGGGGCACGGACCGGGGAGCTGTTTTTT. This gives the protein CASSLGGARTGELFF.

The genes are TRBV5-8 and TRBJ2-5, with 10 bases identical to TRBD2. The ends lost 5 bases at V and 1 base at J; junction bases unmatched: 8. Germline values: CDR1 SGHTS, CDR2 YDEGEE. This CDR3 comprises 16 residues. CDR3 in DNA: TGTGCCAGCAGTATGGAGGCTAGCGGGAGCCAAGAGACCCAGTACTTC. Protein sequence: CASSMEASGSQETQYF.

The chain combines TRBV19 with TRBJ2-2; 7 positions match TRBD1. Germline V gene sequence: CDR1 LNHDA, CDR2 SQIVND (reference sequence). Losses at the gene ends were 5 bases for V and 6 bases for J; bases not matched to a gene: 3. This CDR3 region has 13 residues. In nucleotides, the CDR3 is TGTGCCAGTAGTCTACAGGGGTCCGGGGAGCTGTTTTTT. Translating it yields CASSLQGSGELFF.

On this clonotype: Given a much more abundant clone one base away, this may be a read error. This chain joins TRBV10-3 and TRBJ1-2, with TRBD1 matching over 7 bases. This CDR3 spans 13 amino acids. Losses at the gene ends were 6 bases for V and 4 bases for J; bases not matched to a gene: 5. Looked up from germline, CDR1 is ENHRY and CDR2 is SYGVKD. CDR3 loop: CAIRPWTGYGYTF. CDR3 DNA: TGTGCCATCAGACCCTGGACAGGCTATGGCTACACCTTC.

Many counts were recorded for this clonotype. CDR3 loop: CASSFDREPTDTQYF. The CDR3, as DNA: TGTGCCAGCAGCTTCGACAGGGAACCCACAGATACGCAGTATTTT. The V and J genes are TRBV5-8 and TRBJ2-3; 7 bases agree with TRBD1. Per germline, CDR1 SGHTS and CDR2 YDEGEE. This CDR3 spans 15 amino acids. The V and J ends lost 2 bases and 2 bases, in that order; junction bases with no gene match: 5.

V and J are TRBV6-1 and TRBJ2-4; a possible D gene is TRBD1 (7 bases). The CDR3 length is 14 residues. V lost 3 bases, J lost 6 bases, and 12 bases lay in between. The germline V gene encodes CDR1 MNHNS and CDR2 SASEGT. The CDR3 sequence is CASSETGRRNIQYF. The CDR3 DNA reads TGTGCCAGCAGTGAGACAGGGAGGCGAAACATTCAGTACTTC.